Presented here are 19 T cell receptor beta chains from one specimen sequenced in a study of blood T cell repertoires in COVID-19. TCRdb's copy holds only in-frame clones and misses some; the assay was immunoSEQ multiplex PCR. The sample carries fewer than 200,000 clones, roughly 80% recorded once. The material sequenced was peripheral blood. These TCRs come from an elderly woman with acute or convalescent COVID-19.

This clone was observed at least ten times. The J gene is TRBJ2-2, the V gene TRBV19, with TRBD2 matching over 7 bases. After removal of 5 bases from V and 6 bases from J, the junction contained 15 bases not matched to a gene. The CDR3 is 17 residues long. Germline-derived CDR1 and CDR2 are LNHDA and SQIVND (reference sequence). CDR3 in amino acids: CASSSSAGTIIPGELFF. The CDR3 DNA is TGTGCCAGTAGTTCCTCTGCCGGGACTATCATTCCCGGGGAGCTGTTTTTT.

This clone was picked up one time. The genes are TRBV19 and TRBJ2-3, with TRBD2 as a possible D gene (7 bases). CDR3 length equals 14 residues. V was pared by 8 bases and J by 5 bases, with 17 bases between. Germline values: CDR1 LNHDA, CDR2 SQIVND (reference sequence). DNA of the CDR3: TGTGCCAGTGCGGGGGCAGGGGCTGTAGATACGCAGTATTTT. Translating gives CASAGAGAVDTQYF.

J is TRBJ1-2 and V is TRBV30; TRBD1 agrees at 8 bases. The CDR3 totals 13 residues. From germline, CDR1 is GTSNPN and CDR2 SVGIG (reference sequence). V shed 2 bases and J 8 bases; nucleotides not matched to a gene: 7. The CDR3 DNA sequence: TGTGCCTGGAGTCAACAGGGGGTTGAAGGCTACACCTTC. It is translated as CAWSQQGVEGYTF.

V is TRBV3-1 (or the pseudogene TRBV3-2) and J is TRBJ1-6; D remains ambiguous. Trimming left V 0 bases short and J 10 bases short, with 10 bases between. This CDR3 region has 14 residues. Germline assignment: CDR1 LGHDT and CDR2 YNNKEL (reference sequence). CDR3 DNA: TGTGCCAGCAGCCAAGACCTTCTGGCATCACCCCTCCACTTT. As protein: CASSQDLLASPLHF.

The genes are TRBV28 and TRBJ2-1; TRBD1 matches at 9 bases. The CDR3 totals 15 residues. The junction had 6 bases not matched to a gene; V was cut back by 5 bases and J by 4 bases. CDR1 is MDHEN, CDR2 SYDVKM, per germline. CDR3 in amino acids: CASSEPGQGYNEQFF. The CDR3 DNA reads as TGTGCCAGCAGTGAGCCGGGACAGGGTTACAATGAGCAGTTCTTC.

V and J are TRBV6-2 or TRBV6-3 and TRBJ2-7, with D possibly being TRBD2 (5 bases). Trimming shortened V by 3 bases and J by 3 bases, and 9 bases separated the two germline ends. The germline CDR1 and CDR2 sequences are MNHEY and SVGEGT. This CDR3 has 13 residues. The CDR3 here is CASSYRGDYEQYF. The DNA of the CDR3 is TGTGCCAGCAGTTATCGGGGAGACTACGAGCAGTACTTC.

The V and J genes are TRBV7-2 and TRBJ2-2, with TRBD2 matching over 9 bases. The J segment lost 1 base and the V segment lost 3 bases, leaving 6 bases of the junction unmatched. The length of the CDR3 is 17 residues. Germline V lookup: CDR1 SGHTA, CDR2 FQGNSA. The CDR3 sequence: CASSLNPAGGNTGELFF. CDR3 sequence (DNA): TGTGCCAGCAGCTTGAATCCAGCGGGAGGGAACACCGGGGAGCTGTTTTTT.

The chain is built from TRBV5-5 and TRBJ2-5; 12 nucleotides line up with TRBD2. Unmatched junction bases numbered 4, after V lost 2 bases and J lost 2 bases. CDR1 is SGHKS and CDR2 is YYEKEE in the germline V gene (reference sequence). The CDR3 is 16 residues long. The CDR3 reads CASSLLAGGLQETQYF. The CDR3 DNA follows: TGTGCCAGCAGCTTACTAGCGGGGGGTCTACAAGAGACCCAGTACTTC.

V is TRBV3-1 (or the pseudogene TRBV3-2) and J is TRBJ2-5; D may be TRBD1 (5 bases). The CDR3 has 16 residues. Trimming pared 0 bases from V and 2 bases from J, leaving 13 bases between. Germline V gene sequence: CDR1 LGHDT, CDR2 YNNKEL (reference sequence). CDR3 amino acids: CASSQDEGAGQETQYF. The CDR3 DNA reads TGTGCCAGCAGCCAAGATGAAGGGGCTGGGCAAGAGACCCAGTACTTC.

V usage is TRBV15 and J usage is TRBJ2-7; 9 bases align to TRBD1. Trimming at V came to 0 bases and at J to 1 base, leaving 4 bases not matched to a gene. CDR3 length: 16 residues. CDR1 LNHNV and CDR2 YYDKDF come from the germline V gene (reference sequence). The CDR3 DNA reads TGTGCCACCAGCAGAGATATGGGACAGGGTTCCTACGAGCAGTACTTC. It codes for CATSRDMGQGSYEQYF.

This clone was seen a handful of times. CDR3 bases: TGTGCCAGCAGCTTAGGTGGTAGCGGGAAGGGCTACGAGCAGTACTTC. It specifies CASSLGGSGKGYEQYF. The chain has TRBV7-2 and TRBJ2-7, with 8 bases matching TRBD2. V dropped 1 base and J dropped 3; count of bases not matched to a gene: 8. The CDR3 has 16 residues. In germline, CDR1 is SGHTA, CDR2 FQGNSA.

V is TRBV2 and J is TRBJ1-4; TRBD1 is a possible D gene (5 bases). This CDR3 region has 14 residues. V lost 7 bases and J 5 bases, leaving 14 bases between the germline ends. The germline V gene has CDR1 SNHLY and CDR2 FYNNEI. The CDR3 DNA is TGTGCCAGCACCACCCGTGGGGGGAATGAAAAACTGTTTTTT. Translating gives CASTTRGGNEKLFF.

The chain employs TRBV5-1 and TRBJ2-1; 9 positions match TRBD1. The CDR3 runs 15 residues. Germline CDR1 SGHRS, CDR2 YFSETQ. Trimming removed 4 bases from V and 6 bases from J; junction bases left unmatched: 8. The CDR3 DNA reads TGCGCCAGCAGCCCGGGACAGGGACTGAGCAATGAGCAGTTCTTC. This gives the protein CASSPGQGLSNEQFF.

The chain is built from TRBV10-3 and TRBJ2-3, with TRBD2 matching over 7 bases. This CDR3 comprises 18 residues. From germline, CDR1 is ENHRY and CDR2 SYGVKD. Trimming took 3 bases from V and 4 from J; bases not matched to a gene: 16. CDR3 amino acids: CAISEYLVGGSSPDTQYF. The CDR3 DNA sequence: TGTGCCATCAGTGAATATCTGGTCGGCGGGAGCTCCCCAGATACGCAGTATTTT.

The chain employs TRBV18 and TRBJ2-3, with 11 positions matching TRBD1. V trimming: 8 bases; J trimming: 5 bases; junction bases outside the gene matches: 9. The CDR3 loop spans 15 amino acids. The germline gives CDR1 KGHSH, CDR2 LQKENI. The CDR3 here is CASVDGQGAGDTQYF. CDR3 DNA sequence: TGTGCCAGCGTAGATGGACAGGGGGCAGGAGATACGCAGTATTTT.

The chain uses TRBV20-1 and TRBJ2-2; D possibly corresponds to TRBD2 (5 bases). Germline V gene lookup returns CDR1 DFQATT and CDR2 SNEGSKA (reference sequence). CDR3 size: 13 residues. V was trimmed by 3 bases and J by 7 bases, leaving 12 bases between them. The CDR3 DNA reads TGCAGTGCTAGTGACGGGGTGGGCGGGGAGCTGTTTTTT. Translated: CSASDGVGGELFF.

This clone was found a few times. J is TRBJ2-1 and V is TRBV9, with D possibly TRBD1 on 6 matching bases. This CDR3 region has 16 residues. V lost 3 bases and J 5 bases, leaving 18 bases between the germline ends. CDR1 is SGDLS, CDR2 YYNGEE, per germline. DNA of the CDR3: TGTGCCAGCAGCGCAACCGGGACATGGGGCAACAATGAGCAGTTCTTC. It yields the protein CASSATGTWGNNEQFF.

Here the CDR3 DNA reads TGTGCCAGCAGCTCGGGACTAGCGAAAACTCCGTTCACCGGGGAGCTGTTTTTT. Translated, it gives CASSSGLAKTPFTGELFF. The V and J genes are TRBV7-3 and TRBJ2-2; 10 bases are shared with TRBD2. With 4 bases clipped from V and 4 bases from J, the junction kept 12 bases outside the gene matches. There are 18 residues in the CDR3. Germline V lookup: CDR1 SGHTA, CDR2 FQGTGA.

The genes are TRBV28 and TRBJ2-7, with TRBD1 identical over 7 bases. The CDR3 sequence is 14 residues long. With V trimmed by 9 bases and J by 3 bases, 11 bases remained unmatched. Per germline, CDR1 MDHEN and CDR2 SYDVKM. The CDR3 loop is CASTPGQINYEQYF. Here the CDR3 DNA reads TGTGCCAGTACGCCGGGACAGATTAACTACGAGCAGTACTTC.